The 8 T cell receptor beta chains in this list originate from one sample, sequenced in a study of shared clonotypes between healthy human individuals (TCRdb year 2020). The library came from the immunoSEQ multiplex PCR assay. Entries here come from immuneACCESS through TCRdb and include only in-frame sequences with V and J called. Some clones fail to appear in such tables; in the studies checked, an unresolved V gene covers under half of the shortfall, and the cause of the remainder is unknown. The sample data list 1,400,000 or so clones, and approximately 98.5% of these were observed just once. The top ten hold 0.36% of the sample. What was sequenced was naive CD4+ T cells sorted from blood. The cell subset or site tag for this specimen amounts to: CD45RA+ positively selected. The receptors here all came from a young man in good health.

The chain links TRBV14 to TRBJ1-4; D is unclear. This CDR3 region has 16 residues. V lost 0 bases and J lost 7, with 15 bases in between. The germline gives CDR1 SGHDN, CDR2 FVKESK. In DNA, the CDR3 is TGTGCCAGCAGCCAAGATCCGTTTGGCTTCGGTGAAAAACTGTTTTTT. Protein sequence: CASSQDPFGFGEKLFF.

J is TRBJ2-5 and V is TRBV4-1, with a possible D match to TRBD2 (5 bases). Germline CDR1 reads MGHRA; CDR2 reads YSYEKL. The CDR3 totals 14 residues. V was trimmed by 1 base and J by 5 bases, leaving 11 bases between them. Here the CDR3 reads CASSQGRRRETQYF. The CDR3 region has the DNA TGCGCCAGCAGCCAAGGGAGGAGGAGGGAGACCCAGTACTTC.

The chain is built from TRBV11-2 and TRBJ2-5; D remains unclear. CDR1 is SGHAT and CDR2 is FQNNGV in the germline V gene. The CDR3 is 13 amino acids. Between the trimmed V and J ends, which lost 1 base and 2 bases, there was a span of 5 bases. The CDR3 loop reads CASSLATQETQYF. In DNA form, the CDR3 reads TGTGCCAGCAGCTTAGCCACTCAAGAGACCCAGTACTTC.

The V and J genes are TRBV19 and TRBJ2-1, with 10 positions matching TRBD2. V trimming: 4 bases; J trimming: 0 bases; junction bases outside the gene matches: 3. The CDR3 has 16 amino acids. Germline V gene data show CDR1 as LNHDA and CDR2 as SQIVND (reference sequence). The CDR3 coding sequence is TGTGCCAGTAGTAGGGGACTAGCGTCCTCCTACAATGAGCAGTTCTTC. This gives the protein CASSRGLASSYNEQFF.

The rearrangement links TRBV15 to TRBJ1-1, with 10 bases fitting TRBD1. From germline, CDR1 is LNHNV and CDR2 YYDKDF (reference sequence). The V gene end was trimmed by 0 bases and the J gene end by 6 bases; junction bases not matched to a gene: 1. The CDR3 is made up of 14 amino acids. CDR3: CATSREDRGPEAFF. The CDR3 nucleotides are TGTGCCACCAGCAGAGAAGACAGGGGGCCTGAAGCTTTCTTT.

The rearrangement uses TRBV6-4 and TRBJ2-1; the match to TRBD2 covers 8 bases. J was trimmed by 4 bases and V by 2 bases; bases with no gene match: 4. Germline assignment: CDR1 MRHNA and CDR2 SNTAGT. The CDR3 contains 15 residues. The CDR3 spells CASSDATSGYNEQFF. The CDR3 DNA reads TGTGCCAGCAGTGACGCTACTAGCGGATACAATGAGCAGTTCTTC.

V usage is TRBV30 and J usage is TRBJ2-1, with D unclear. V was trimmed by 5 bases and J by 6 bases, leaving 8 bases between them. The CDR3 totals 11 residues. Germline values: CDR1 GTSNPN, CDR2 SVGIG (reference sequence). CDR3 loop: CAWRSGNEQFF. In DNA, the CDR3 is TGTGCCTGGCGATCTGGCAATGAGCAGTTCTTC.

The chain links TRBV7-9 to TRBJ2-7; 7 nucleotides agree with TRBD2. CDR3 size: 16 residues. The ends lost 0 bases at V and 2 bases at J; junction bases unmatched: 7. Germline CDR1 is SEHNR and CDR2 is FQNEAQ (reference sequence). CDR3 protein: CASSLARGRSTYEQYF. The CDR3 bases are TGTGCCAGCAGCTTAGCGCGGGGGAGATCCACCTACGAGCAGTACTTC.